The 15 T cell receptor beta chains reported below all come from one sample, sequenced in a study of shared clonotypes between healthy human individuals. The method was immunoSEQ multiplex PCR; TCRdb's version includes in-frame clones alone and lacks a portion of them. The table includes more than 2 million clones, approximately 95% detected once. Sequenced input: naive CD4+ T cells sorted from blood. Regarding subset: CD45RA+ positively selected. These receptors all stem from a man between 18 and 29 years old in good health.

This rearrangement joins TRBV7-2 to TRBJ1-5; D remains unclear. V lost 3 bases and J 8 bases, leaving 14 bases between the germline ends. Germline values: CDR1 SGHTA, CDR2 FQGNSA. The CDR3 is made up of 14 amino acids. The chain's CDR3 is CASSFGIFSEPQHF. The CDR3 DNA sequence: TGTGCCAGCAGCTTTGGAATCTTTTCGGAGCCCCAGCATTTT.

The gene calls are TRBV7-2 and TRBJ1-2; D might be TRBD1 (5 bases). Germline V lookup: CDR1 SGHTA, CDR2 FQGNSA. The V end was cut by 5 bases, the J end by 3 bases, with 16 bases between. The CDR3 is 15 residues long. The CDR3 DNA reads as TGTGCCAGCAGCCCACCGGGGACCGCGCACTATGGCTACACCTTC. This translates into CASSPPGTAHYGYTF.

The gene calls are TRBV6-5 and TRBJ2-7; TRBD1 aligns across 7 bases. Trimming cost V 0 bases and J 4 bases; bases outside gene matches: 9. The CDR3 runs 16 residues. Germline V gene sequence: CDR1 MNHEY, CDR2 SVGAGI. The CDR3, as DNA: TGTGCCAGCAGTTACTCGATGACAGGGCCACCTTACGAGCAGTACTTC. Residues: CASSYSMTGPPYEQYF.

This chain links TRBV7-9 with TRBJ2-1, with D unresolved. The CDR3 runs to 12 residues. V lost 2 bases and J 12 bases, leaving 11 bases between the germline ends. The germline V gene has CDR1 SEHNR and CDR2 FQNEAQ (reference sequence). In DNA, the CDR3 is TGTGCCAGCAGCTTAAATCAAAACCGGCAGTTCTTC. Translated, it gives CASSLNQNRQFF.

This clone occurred once. The rearrangement joins TRBV7-2 to TRBJ2-2; no reliable D call. Trimming cost V 7 bases and J 6 bases, with 15 bases left between them. Germline-derived CDR1 and CDR2 are SGHTA and FQGNSA. This CDR3 is 14 amino acids long. The CDR3 spells CASTRRPPPGELFF. The CDR3 DNA follows: TGTGCCAGCACCCGAAGACCTCCCCCCGGGGAGCTGTTTTTT.

The sample holds one count of this clone. The V gene is TRBV11-3, the J gene TRBJ2-3; 13 nucleotides match TRBD2. The CDR3 is made up of 16 amino acids. Germline loops: CDR1 SGHNT, CDR2 YENEEA. Losses at the gene ends were 4 bases for V and 2 bases for J; bases not matched to a gene: 3. CDR3 nucleotides: TGTGCCAGCAGCTCCGGACTAGCGGGAGTCACAGATACGCAGTATTTT. This translates into CASSSGLAGVTDTQYF.

V usage is TRBV5-1 and J usage is TRBJ2-5; 8 bases map to TRBD1. V dropped 0 bases and J dropped 2; count of bases not matched to a gene: 6. This CDR3 spans 16 amino acids. The germline gives CDR1 SGHRS, CDR2 YFSETQ. The CDR3 loop reads CASSLGPQGAQETQYF. The CDR3 nucleotides are TGCGCCAGCAGCTTGGGCCCTCAGGGGGCACAAGAGACCCAGTACTTC.

The rearrangement joins TRBV5-4 to TRBJ2-7, with D hard to call. The CDR3 is 13 amino acids. V was shortened by 5 bases and J by 6 bases, with 15 bases between the two germline ends. Germline V gives CDR1 SGHNT, CDR2 YYREEE (reference sequence). This CDR3 is CASRSETLGEQYF. The CDR3 nucleotides are TGTGCCAGCAGATCCGAGACCCTGGGCGAGCAGTACTTC. Drawing the rest from reference TRBV5-4 and TRBJ2-7, the complete variable domain is ETGVTQSPTHLIKTRGQQVTLRCSSQSGHNTVSWYQQALGQGPQFIFQYYREEENGRGNFPPRFSGLQFPNYSSELNVNALELDDSALYLCASRSETLGEQYFGPGTRLTVT.

Worth noting for this clone: The identical CDR3 is also encoded by other nucleotide sequences in the sample. CDR3 loop: CASSLAGGSYEQYF. For the CDR3, the DNA is TGCGCCAGCAGCTTGGCGGGTGGGTCCTACGAGCAGTACTTC. The gene calls are TRBV5-1 and TRBJ2-7, with D unclear. The germline gives CDR1 SGHRS, CDR2 YFSETQ. V shed 0 bases and J shed 1 base, with 8 bases lying between them. The CDR3 is 14 residues long.

About this clone: Within the sample, other DNA sequences also encode this same CDR3. The CDR3, as DNA: TGCGCCAGCAGCTTGAATCCGGGACAGGGTGCCACTGAAGCTTTCTTT. This encodes CASSLNPGQGATEAFF. V is TRBV5-1 and J is TRBJ1-1, with 9 positions matching TRBD1. V lost 1 base to trimming and J lost 4 bases; unmatched junction nucleotides: 8. The CDR3 is made up of 16 amino acids. Germline V gives CDR1 SGHRS, CDR2 YFSETQ.

V is TRBV4-3 and J is TRBJ2-7; 7 bases line up with TRBD1. The CDR3 has 13 amino acids. CDR1 and CDR2 (germline): LGHNA, YSLEER. V trimming: 4 bases; J trimming: 5 bases; junction bases outside the gene matches: 5. CDR3 in DNA: TGCGCCAGCAGCCCGGACAGGCGGCACGAGCAGTACTTC. Protein sequence: CASSPDRRHEQYF.

The chain uses TRBV30 and TRBJ2-5, with D tentatively TRBD1 or TRBD2 (5 bases each). The CDR3 runs to 13 residues. Trimming pared 5 bases from V and 5 bases from J, leaving 15 bases between. CDR1 is GTSNPN, CDR2 SVGIG, per germline (reference sequence). As DNA, the CDR3 is TGTGCCTGGCTGGGGACCGCCGCGGAGACCCAGTACTTC. This translates into CAWLGTAAETQYF.

The rearrangement uses TRBV7-2 and TRBJ1-6; D is ambiguous. The CDR3 is made up of 15 amino acids. From germline, CDR1 is SGHTA and CDR2 FQGNSA. With 1 base removed from V and 7 bases from J, the gap between germline ends came to 11 bases. The CDR3 spells CASSLVGELNSPLHF. The CDR3 coding sequence is TGTGCCAGCAGCTTAGTCGGGGAACTGAATTCACCCCTCCACTTT.

The gene calls are TRBV5-6 and TRBJ2-5; D remains unclear. The germline CDR1 and CDR2 sequences are SGHDT and YYEEEE. V was shortened by 4 bases and J by 5 bases, with 18 bases between the two germline ends. This CDR3 has 15 amino acids. The CDR3 reads CASSPTGGAKETQYF. Here the CDR3 DNA reads TGTGCCAGCAGCCCTACGGGCGGCGCAAAGGAGACCCAGTACTTC.

The rearrangement joins TRBV6-5 to TRBJ2-7; 7 nucleotides align to TRBD2. The CDR3 has 15 amino acids. V gave up 0 bases and J gave up 2 bases; unmatched junction bases: 4. CDR1 MNHEY and CDR2 SVGAGI come from the germline V gene. CDR3 nucleotide sequence: TGTGCCAGCAGTTACTCTCCTAGCGGACCCTACGAGCAGTACTTC. Encoded protein: CASSYSPSGPYEQYF.